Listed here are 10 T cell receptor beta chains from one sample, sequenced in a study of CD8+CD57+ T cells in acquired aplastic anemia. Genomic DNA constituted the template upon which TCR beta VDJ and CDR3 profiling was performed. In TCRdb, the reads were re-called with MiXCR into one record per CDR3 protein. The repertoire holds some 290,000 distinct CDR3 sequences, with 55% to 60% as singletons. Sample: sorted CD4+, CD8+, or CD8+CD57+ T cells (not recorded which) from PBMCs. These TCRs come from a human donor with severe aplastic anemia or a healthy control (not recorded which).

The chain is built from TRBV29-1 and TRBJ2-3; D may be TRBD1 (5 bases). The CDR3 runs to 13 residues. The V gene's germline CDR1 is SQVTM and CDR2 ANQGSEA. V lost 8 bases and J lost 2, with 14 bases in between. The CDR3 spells CSYRWSLTDTQYF. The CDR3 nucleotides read TGCAGCTACAGGTGGAGCCTCACAGATACGCAGTATTTT.

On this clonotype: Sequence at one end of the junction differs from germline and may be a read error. Written as DNA, the CDR3 is TGCAGTGCGAGAGGGGGGCAATCCTACGAGCAGTACTTC. Its protein product is CSARGGQSYEQYF. This chain uses TRBV20-1 with TRBJ2-7, with D perhaps given as TRBD1 or TRBD2 (6 bases each). There are 13 residues in the CDR3. The germline V gene has CDR1 DFQATT and CDR2 SNEGSKA (reference sequence).

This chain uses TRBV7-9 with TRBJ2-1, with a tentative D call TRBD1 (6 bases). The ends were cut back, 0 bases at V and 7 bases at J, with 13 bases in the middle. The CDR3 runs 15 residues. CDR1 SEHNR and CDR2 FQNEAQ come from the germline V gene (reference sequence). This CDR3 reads CASSLAVGAGNEQFF. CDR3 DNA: TGTGCCAGCAGCTTAGCGGTGGGGGCTGGAAATGAGCAGTTCTTC.

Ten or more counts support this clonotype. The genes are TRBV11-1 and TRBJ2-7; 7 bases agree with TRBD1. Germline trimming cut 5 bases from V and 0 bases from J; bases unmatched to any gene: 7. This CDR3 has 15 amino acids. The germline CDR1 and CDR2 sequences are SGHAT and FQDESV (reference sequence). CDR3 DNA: TGTGCCAGCAGCCCTGGGACAGAGAGCTCCTACGAGCAGTACTTC. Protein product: CASSPGTESSYEQYF. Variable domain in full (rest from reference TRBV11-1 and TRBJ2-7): EAEVAQSPRYKITEKSQAVAFWCDPISGHATLYWYRQILGQGPELLVQFQDESVVDDSQLPKDRFSAERLKGVDSTLKIQPAELGDSAMYLCASSPGTESSYEQYFGPGTRLTVT.

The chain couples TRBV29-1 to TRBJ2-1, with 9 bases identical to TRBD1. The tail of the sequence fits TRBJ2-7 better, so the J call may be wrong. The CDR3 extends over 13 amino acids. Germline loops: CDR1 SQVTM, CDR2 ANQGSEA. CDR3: CSVSTGQGYEQYF. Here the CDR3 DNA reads TGCAGCGTGAGTACGGGACAGGGCTACGAGCAGTACTTC.

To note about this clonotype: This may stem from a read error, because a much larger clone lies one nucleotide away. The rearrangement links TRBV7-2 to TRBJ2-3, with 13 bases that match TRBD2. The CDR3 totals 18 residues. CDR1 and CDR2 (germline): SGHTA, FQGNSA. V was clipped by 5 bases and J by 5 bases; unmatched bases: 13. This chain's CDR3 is CASSDTSGGGCRRDTQYF. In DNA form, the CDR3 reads TGTGCCAGCAGCGATACTAGCGGGGGGGGATGTCGCCGAGATACGCAGTATTTT.

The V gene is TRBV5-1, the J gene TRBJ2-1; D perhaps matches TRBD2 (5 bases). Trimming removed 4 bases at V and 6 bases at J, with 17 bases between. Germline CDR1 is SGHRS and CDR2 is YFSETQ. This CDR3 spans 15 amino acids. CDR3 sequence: CASSHIHGAANEQFF. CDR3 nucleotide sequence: TGCGCCAGCAGCCACATCCATGGAGCGGCCAATGAGCAGTTCTTC.

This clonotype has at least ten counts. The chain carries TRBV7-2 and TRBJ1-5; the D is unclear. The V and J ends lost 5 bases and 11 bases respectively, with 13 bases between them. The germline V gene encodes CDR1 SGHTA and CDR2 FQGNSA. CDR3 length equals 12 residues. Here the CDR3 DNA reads TGTGCCAGCAGCACGTACCCTGAGGCCCAGCATTTT. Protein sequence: CASSTYPEAQHF.

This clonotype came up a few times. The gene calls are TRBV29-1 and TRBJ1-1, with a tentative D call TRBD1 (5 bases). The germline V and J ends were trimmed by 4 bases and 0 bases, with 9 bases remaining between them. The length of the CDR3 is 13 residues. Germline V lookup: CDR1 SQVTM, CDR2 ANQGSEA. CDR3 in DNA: TGCAGCGTTGTGAGGGGCGTGAACACTGAAGCTTTCTTT. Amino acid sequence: CSVVRGVNTEAFF.

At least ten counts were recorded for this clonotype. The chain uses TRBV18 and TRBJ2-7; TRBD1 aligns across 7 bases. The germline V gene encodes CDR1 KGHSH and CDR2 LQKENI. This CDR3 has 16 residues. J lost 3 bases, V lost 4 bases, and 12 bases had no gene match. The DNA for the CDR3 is TGTGCCAGCTCACTGGGACCGGGACAGATAGTCTACGAGCAGTACTTC. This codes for CASSLGPGQIVYEQYF.